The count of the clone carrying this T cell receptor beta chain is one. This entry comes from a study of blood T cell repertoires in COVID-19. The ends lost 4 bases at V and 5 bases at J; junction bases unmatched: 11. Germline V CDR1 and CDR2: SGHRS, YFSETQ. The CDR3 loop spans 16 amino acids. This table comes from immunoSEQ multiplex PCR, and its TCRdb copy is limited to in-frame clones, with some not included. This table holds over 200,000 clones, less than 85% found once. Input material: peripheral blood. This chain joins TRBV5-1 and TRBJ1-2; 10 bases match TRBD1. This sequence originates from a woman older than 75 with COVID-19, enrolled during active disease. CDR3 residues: CASSDRGPSAIYGYTF. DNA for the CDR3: TGCGCCAGCAGCGACAGGGGGCCGTCTGCCATATATGGCTACACCTTC.